This passage covers 18 T cell receptor beta chains from one sample sequenced in a study of blood T cell repertoires in COVID-19. Sequenced by immunoSEQ multiplex PCR; TCRdb stores in-frame clones only, minus some. The sample has around 110,000 clones, 83% seen once. Sequencing was carried out using peripheral blood. The receptors were gathered from a young man with acute or convalescent COVID-19.

This rearrangement joins TRBV4-3 to TRBJ1-2; TRBD1 aligns across 7 bases. Germline CDR1 is LGHNA and CDR2 is YSLEER. J gave up 8 bases and V 4 bases, and 7 bases lay outside the gene matches. CDR3 length: 13 amino acids. CDR3 DNA sequence: TGCGCCAGCAGCCCCCTAGGACAGGTCGGCTACACCTTC. Translating gives CASSPLGQVGYTF.

The chain carries TRBV9 and TRBJ2-5, with D tentatively TRBD2 (5 bases). The CDR3 is 16 residues long. Between the trimmed V and J ends, which lost 4 bases and 4 bases, there was a span of 20 bases. Looked up from germline, CDR1 is SGDLS and CDR2 is YYNGEE. The CDR3 DNA follows: TGTGCCAGCAGCACCCACGGGATGACCCTCGGAGAGACCCAGTACTTC. Translating gives CASSTHGMTLGETQYF.

This clone was counted only a few times. The chain is built from TRBV3-1 (or the pseudogene TRBV3-2) and TRBJ2-1; D is undetermined. The V gene lost 1 base and the J gene lost 8 bases, with 6 bases spanning the gap. Germline loops: CDR1 LGHDT, CDR2 YNNKEL (reference sequence). The CDR3 is 12 amino acids. This CDR3 is CASSQVVHEQFF. CDR3 sequence (DNA): TGTGCCAGCAGCCAAGTAGTCCATGAGCAGTTCTTC.

On this clone itself: Other DNA sequences in this sample translate to the same CDR3. The DNA for the CDR3 is TGTGCCTGGAGCAGGGGACCCGGGGAGCTGTTTTTT. Translated: CAWSRGPGELFF. The J gene is TRBJ2-2, the V gene TRBV30, with a tentative D call TRBD1 (6 bases). Trimming took 3 bases from V and 6 from J, leaving 8 bases between them. The length of the CDR3 is 12 residues. The germline gives CDR1 GTSNPN, CDR2 SVGIG (reference sequence). Supplemented by reference TRBV30 and TRBJ2-2, the full variable domain reads SQTIHQWPATLVQPVGSPLSLECTVEGTSNPNLYWYRQAAGRGLQLLFYSVGIGQISSEVPQNLSASRPQDRQFILSSKKLLLSDSGFYLCAWSRGPGELFFGEGSRLTVL.

DNA of the CDR3: TGTGCCAGCAGCCCCGGACAGGATCAACTTGGGACTGAAGCTTTCTTT. Protein product: CASSPGQDQLGTEAFF. The chain has TRBV5-4 and TRBJ1-1; 7 nucleotides match TRBD1. The CDR3 totals 16 residues. The ends lost 4 bases at V and 5 bases at J; junction bases unmatched: 14. Germline assignment: CDR1 SGHNT and CDR2 YYREEE (reference sequence). The full variable domain, in which reference TRBV5-4 and TRBJ1-1 provide the parts outside the CDR3, is ETGVTQSPTHLIKTRGQQVTLRCSSQSGHNTVSWYQQALGQGPQFIFQYYREEENGRGNFPPRFSGLQFPNYSSELNVNALELDDSALYLCASSPGQDQLGTEAFFGQGTRLTVV.

The rearrangement joins TRBV2 to TRBJ1-2; no clear D. Trimming took 7 bases from V and 1 from J, leaving 13 bases between them. The CDR3 covers 14 residues. Germline V gene sequence: CDR1 SNHLY, CDR2 FYNNEI. CDR3 DNA: TGTGCCAGCATAGGGAGAGGGAGTAACTATGGCTACACCTTC. Amino acid sequence: CASIGRGSNYGYTF.

The genes are TRBV13 and TRBJ2-1; TRBD1 is a possible D gene (5 bases). Germline V gene lookup returns CDR1 PRHDT and CDR2 FYEKMQ (reference sequence). V was clipped by 3 bases and J by 1 base, with 10 bases between them. CDR3 length: 15 amino acids. The CDR3 here is CASSFRQPSYNEQFF. As DNA, the CDR3 is TGTGCCAGCAGCTTCCGACAGCCGTCCTACAATGAGCAGTTCTTC.

The CDR3 DNA reads as TGTGCCAGCAGTGATTGGGACAGGGGACCCTACGAGCAGTACGTC. The encoded protein is CASSDWDRGPYEQYV. The chain uses TRBV6-1 and TRBJ2-7; TRBD1 agrees at 10 bases. The V and J ends lost 3 bases and 2 bases, in that order; junction bases with no gene match: 4. In germline, CDR1 is MNHNS, CDR2 SASEGT. The CDR3 is made up of 15 amino acids.

The V call is TRBV6-5, the J call TRBJ2-7; the match to TRBD2 covers 13 bases. After removal of 6 bases from V and 2 bases from J, the junction contained 4 bases not matched to a gene. The V gene's germline CDR1 is MNHEY and CDR2 SVGAGI. This CDR3 spans 15 amino acids. DNA of the CDR3: TGTGCCAGCAGCGCAGGACTAGCGGGAGCCTACGAGCAGTACGTC. This translates into CASSAGLAGAYEQYV.

The chain combines TRBV7-9 with TRBJ2-2, with 14 bases identical to TRBD2. After removal of 6 bases from V and 7 bases from J, the junction contained 10 bases not matched to a gene. The germline CDR1 and CDR2 sequences are SEHNR and FQNEAQ (reference sequence). This CDR3 has 17 amino acids. The CDR3 here is CASRQSGTSGRYGELFF. CDR3 nucleotide sequence: TGTGCCAGCAGGCAATCCGGGACTAGCGGGAGATACGGGGAGCTGTTTTTT.

This clone was counted between two and nine times. The V call is TRBV19, the J call TRBJ1-1, with TRBD1 as a possible D gene (6 bases). This CDR3 is built from 14 residues. Germline-derived CDR1 and CDR2 are LNHDA and SQIVND (reference sequence). V was pared by 4 bases and J by 4 bases, with 13 bases between. The CDR3 here is CASSNFQGGTEAFF. CDR3 bases: TGTGCCAGTAGTAACTTCCAAGGGGGCACTGAAGCTTTCTTT.

V is TRBV12-3 or TRBV12-4 and J is TRBJ2-1; D gene unclear. Trimming removed 2 bases at V and 3 bases at J, with 5 bases between. The CDR3 totals 13 residues. This CDR3 reads CASSLYSYNEQFF. The CDR3 nucleotides read TGTGCCAGCAGTTTATACAGCTACAATGAGCAGTTCTTC.

V and J are TRBV24-1 and TRBJ1-1; a weak D match, TRBD1 (6 bases). The CDR3 covers 17 residues. The ends were cut back, 2 bases at V and 4 bases at J, with 19 bases in the middle. Per germline, CDR1 KGHDR and CDR2 SFDVKD. CDR3 in DNA: TGTGCCACCAGTGATTCAACAGGGAAGGTCTTCTCCACTGAAGCTTTCTTT. Its protein product is CATSDSTGKVFSTEAFF.

J is TRBJ1-2 and V is TRBV6-2 or TRBV6-3; D gene uncertain. The germline gives CDR1 MNHEY, CDR2 SVGEGT. V lost 5 bases to trimming and J lost 8 bases, with 15 bases between them. There are 13 residues in the CDR3. CDR3 region: CASSNFETRGYTF. CDR3 nucleotides: TGTGCCAGCAGTAACTTCGAGACTCGAGGCTACACCTTC.

J is TRBJ2-1 and V is TRBV9, with TRBD2 matching 10 bases. V was clipped by 0 bases and J by 6 bases; unmatched bases: 3. The germline V gene encodes CDR1 SGDLS and CDR2 YYNGEE. This CDR3 comprises 15 residues. CDR3 nucleotide sequence: TGTGCCAGCAGCGTAGGGGCTAGCGGGAGCAATGAGCAGTTCTTC. It codes for CASSVGASGSNEQFF.

This chain joins TRBV6-2 or TRBV6-3 and TRBJ1-5; D uncertain. The CDR3 consists of 13 residues. Germline assignment: CDR1 MNHEY and CDR2 SVGEGT. Trimming removed 5 bases from V and 5 bases from J, with 10 bases in between. DNA for the CDR3: TGTGCCAGCAGTACGGTCCCCGATCAGCCCCAGCATTTT. It yields the protein CASSTVPDQPQHF.

The V gene is TRBV6-6, the J gene TRBJ1-1; 9 bases fit TRBD1. The CDR3 loop spans 17 amino acids. CDR1 MNHNY and CDR2 SVGAGI come from the germline V gene (reference sequence). V lost 5 bases and J lost 1; bases outside the gene matches: 11. The DNA for the CDR3 is TGTGCCAGCAGTCACAGACAGGGGGTTCGGGAGAACACTGAAGCTTTCTTT. It yields the protein CASSHRQGVRENTEAFF.

CDR3 residues: CASSPSGTSYNEQFF. In DNA form, the CDR3 reads TGTGCCAGCAGCCCCTCCGGGACTTCCTACAATGAGCAGTTCTTC. This rearrangement joins TRBV3-1 (or the pseudogene TRBV3-2) to TRBJ2-1, with TRBD2 as a possible D gene (6 bases). Germline V CDR1 and CDR2: LGHDT, YNNKEL (reference sequence). Trimming pared 4 bases from V and 1 base from J, leaving 11 bases between. CDR3 length equals 15 residues.